This entry is about one TCR beta chain. The antigen is not known. UMIs were included in TCR beta cDNA generated by 5'RACE template switching. TCRdb reprocessed the 5' RACE reads and stores each CDR3 protein as one record, lacking DNA. This sample's table reports 550,000 to 600,000 distinct CDR3 sequences. CDR3 size: 12 residues. CDR1 is MDHEN and CDR2 is SYDVKM in the germline V gene. This sample was included in a study of T cells expressing NK-cell markers. Regarding the study as a whole: Dominant NKG2C+ clonotype frequencies of about 1.0-8% of CD8+ T cells were measured in over five donors. Once again these clonotypes came out on top in the CD3+CD56-NKG2C+ fraction of a handful of donors.

Material: blood T cells: a sorted CD56 or NKG2C T cell subset, CD4+ or CD8+ T cells, or bulk PBMC T cells (not recorded which). This clonotype originated in a man between 18 and 29 years old in good health. The chain recombines TRBV28 with TRBJ2-2; TCRdb indicates TRBD2, and absent DNA this call remains unverified. This CDR3 is CGSGRLSGELFF.